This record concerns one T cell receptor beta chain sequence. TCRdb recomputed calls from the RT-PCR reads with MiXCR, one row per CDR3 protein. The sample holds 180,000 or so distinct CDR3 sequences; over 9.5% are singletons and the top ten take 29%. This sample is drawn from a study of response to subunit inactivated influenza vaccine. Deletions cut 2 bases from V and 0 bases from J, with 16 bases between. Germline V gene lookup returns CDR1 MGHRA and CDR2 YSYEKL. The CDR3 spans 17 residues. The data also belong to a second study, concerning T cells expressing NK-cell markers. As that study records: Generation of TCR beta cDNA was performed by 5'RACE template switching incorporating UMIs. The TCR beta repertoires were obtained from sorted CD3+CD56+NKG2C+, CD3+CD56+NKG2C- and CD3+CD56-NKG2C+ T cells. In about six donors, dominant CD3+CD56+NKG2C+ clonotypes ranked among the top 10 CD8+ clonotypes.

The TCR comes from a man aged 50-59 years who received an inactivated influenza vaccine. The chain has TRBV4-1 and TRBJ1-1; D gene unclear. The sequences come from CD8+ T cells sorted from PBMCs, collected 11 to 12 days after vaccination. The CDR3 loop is CASSQFAPGGVNTEAFF. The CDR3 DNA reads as TGCGCCAGCAGCCAATTCGCCCCAGGTGGGGTGAACACTGAAGCTTTCTTT.